The TCR beta chain described here comes from a study of cytomegalovirus exposure and HLA in healthy donors. Findings and caveats of the study: TRBV6-2, TRBV6-3 and some other V segments were unresolvable in 87-base-pair reads.

The V and J ends lost 3 bases and 0 bases respectively, with 11 bases between them. This CDR3 is 15 amino acids long. Germline V gene lookup returns CDR1 WNHNN and CDR2 SYGVQD (reference sequence). On this clone: Its antigen remains unknown.

This PCR relied on a set of 60 Vbeta primers and 13 Jbeta primers. Here immunoSEQ multiplex PCR was the method, and the copy in TCRdb shows in-frame clones only, minus some. The sample's table shows 170,000 or so clones. The source material was PBMCs. This TCR was sampled from a man aged 25 to 40 in good health and CMV-seronegative. The chain recombines TRBV10-1 with TRBJ1-2; possible D gene TRBD1, 5 bases. CDR3 sequence (DNA): TGCGCCAGCAGTGAACGTACAGGCGCTAACTATGGCTACACCTTC. Translated: CASSERTGANYGYTF.